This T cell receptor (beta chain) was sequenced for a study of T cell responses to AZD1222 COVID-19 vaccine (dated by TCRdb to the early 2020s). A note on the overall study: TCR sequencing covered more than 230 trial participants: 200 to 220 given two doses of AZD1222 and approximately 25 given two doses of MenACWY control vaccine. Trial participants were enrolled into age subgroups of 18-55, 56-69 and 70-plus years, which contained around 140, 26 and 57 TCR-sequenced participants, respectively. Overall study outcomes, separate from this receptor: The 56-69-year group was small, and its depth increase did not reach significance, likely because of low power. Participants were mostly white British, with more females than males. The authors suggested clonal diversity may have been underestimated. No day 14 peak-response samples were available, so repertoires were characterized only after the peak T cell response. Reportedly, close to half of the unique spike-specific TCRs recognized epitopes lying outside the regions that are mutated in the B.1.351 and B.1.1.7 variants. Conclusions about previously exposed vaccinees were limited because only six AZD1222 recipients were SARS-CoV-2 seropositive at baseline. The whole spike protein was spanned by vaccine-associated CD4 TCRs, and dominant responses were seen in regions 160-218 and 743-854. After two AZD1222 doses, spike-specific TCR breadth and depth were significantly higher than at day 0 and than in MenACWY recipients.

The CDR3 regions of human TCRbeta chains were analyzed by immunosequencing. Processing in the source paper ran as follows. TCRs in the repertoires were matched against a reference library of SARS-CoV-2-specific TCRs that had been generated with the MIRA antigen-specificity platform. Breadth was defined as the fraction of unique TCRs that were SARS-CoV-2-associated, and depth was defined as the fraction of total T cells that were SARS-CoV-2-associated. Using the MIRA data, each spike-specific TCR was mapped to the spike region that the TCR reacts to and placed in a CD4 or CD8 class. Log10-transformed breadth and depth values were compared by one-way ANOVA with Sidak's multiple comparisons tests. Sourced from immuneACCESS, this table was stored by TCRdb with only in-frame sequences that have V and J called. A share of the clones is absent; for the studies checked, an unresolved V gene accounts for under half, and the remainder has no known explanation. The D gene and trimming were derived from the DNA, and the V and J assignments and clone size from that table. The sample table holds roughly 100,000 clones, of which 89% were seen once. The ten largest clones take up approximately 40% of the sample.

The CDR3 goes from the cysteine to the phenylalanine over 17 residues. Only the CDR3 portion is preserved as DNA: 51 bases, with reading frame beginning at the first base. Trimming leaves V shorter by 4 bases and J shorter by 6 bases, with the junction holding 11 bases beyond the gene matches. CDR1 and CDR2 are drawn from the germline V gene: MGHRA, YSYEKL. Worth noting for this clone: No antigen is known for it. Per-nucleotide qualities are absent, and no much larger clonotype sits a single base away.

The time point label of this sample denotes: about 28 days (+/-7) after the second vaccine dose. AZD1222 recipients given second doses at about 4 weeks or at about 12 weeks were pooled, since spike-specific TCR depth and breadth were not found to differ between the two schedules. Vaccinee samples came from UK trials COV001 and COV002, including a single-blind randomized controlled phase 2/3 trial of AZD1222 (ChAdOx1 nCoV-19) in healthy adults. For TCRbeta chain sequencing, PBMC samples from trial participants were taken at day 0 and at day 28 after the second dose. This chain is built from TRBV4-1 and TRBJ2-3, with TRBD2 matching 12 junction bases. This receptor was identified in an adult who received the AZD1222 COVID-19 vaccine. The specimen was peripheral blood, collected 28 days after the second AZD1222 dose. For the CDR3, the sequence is CASSRAALAGGADTQYF. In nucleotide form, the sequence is TGCGCCAGCAGCCGGGCAGCCCTAGCGGGGGGGGCGGATACGCAGTATTTT.